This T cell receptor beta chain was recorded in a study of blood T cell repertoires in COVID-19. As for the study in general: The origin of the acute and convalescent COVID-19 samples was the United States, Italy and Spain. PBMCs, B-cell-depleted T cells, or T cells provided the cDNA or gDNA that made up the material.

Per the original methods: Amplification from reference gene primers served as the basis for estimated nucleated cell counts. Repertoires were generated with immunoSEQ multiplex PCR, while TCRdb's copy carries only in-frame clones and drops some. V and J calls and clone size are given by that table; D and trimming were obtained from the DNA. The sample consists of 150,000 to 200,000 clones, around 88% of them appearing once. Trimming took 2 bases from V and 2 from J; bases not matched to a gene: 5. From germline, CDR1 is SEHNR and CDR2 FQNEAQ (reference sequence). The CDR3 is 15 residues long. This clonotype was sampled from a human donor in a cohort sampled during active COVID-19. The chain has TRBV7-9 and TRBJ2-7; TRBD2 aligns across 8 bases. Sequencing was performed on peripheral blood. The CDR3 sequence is CASSLLGGAPYEQYF. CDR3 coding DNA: TGTGCCAGCAGCTTACTCGGGGGGGCCCCCTACGAGCAGTACTTC.